This note documents a single T cell receptor beta chain sequence. The data were obtained in a study of blood T cell repertoires in COVID-19. J gave up 6 bases and V 5 bases, and 13 bases lay outside the gene matches. Germline lookup yields CDR1 SEHNR and CDR2 FQNEAQ (reference sequence). This CDR3 is 16 amino acids long. TCRdb keeps only in-frame clones here, not all; method: immunoSEQ multiplex PCR. This sample carries a few hundred thousand clones, roughly 88% of them seen once, and the ten largest clones take approximately 1.9%. The material sequenced was PBMCs or T cells enriched from blood (not recorded which). The TCR originated in a woman aged 50 to 65 who had recovered from COVID-19. This chain uses TRBV7-9 with TRBJ2-1; 7 nucleotides agree with TRBD2. CDR3 sequence reads: CASSRDYTQTRNEQFF. DNA for the CDR3: TGTGCCAGCAGCCGGGACTACACGCAGACCCGCAATGAGCAGTTCTTC.